This T cell receptor beta chain was documented in a study of control samples from healthy donors and cancer patients. Measured with immunoSEQ multiplex PCR; TCRdb has only the in-frame clones, and not every one. The sample lists about 35,000 clones, roughly 92% occurring once. The CDR3 totals 17 residues. Unmatched junction bases numbered 4, after V lost 1 base and J lost 4 bases. Germline CDR1 reads SGHTA; CDR2 reads FQGNSA. This clonotype was sampled from a man aged 35 to 55 with colorectal cancer. Material for sequencing was PBMCs. The gene calls are TRBV7-2 and TRBJ2-3, with 14 positions matching TRBD2. The CDR3 here is CASSLGLAGGWADTQYF. The DNA for the CDR3 is TGTGCCAGCAGCTTAGGACTAGCGGGGGGGTGGGCAGATACGCAGTATTTT.